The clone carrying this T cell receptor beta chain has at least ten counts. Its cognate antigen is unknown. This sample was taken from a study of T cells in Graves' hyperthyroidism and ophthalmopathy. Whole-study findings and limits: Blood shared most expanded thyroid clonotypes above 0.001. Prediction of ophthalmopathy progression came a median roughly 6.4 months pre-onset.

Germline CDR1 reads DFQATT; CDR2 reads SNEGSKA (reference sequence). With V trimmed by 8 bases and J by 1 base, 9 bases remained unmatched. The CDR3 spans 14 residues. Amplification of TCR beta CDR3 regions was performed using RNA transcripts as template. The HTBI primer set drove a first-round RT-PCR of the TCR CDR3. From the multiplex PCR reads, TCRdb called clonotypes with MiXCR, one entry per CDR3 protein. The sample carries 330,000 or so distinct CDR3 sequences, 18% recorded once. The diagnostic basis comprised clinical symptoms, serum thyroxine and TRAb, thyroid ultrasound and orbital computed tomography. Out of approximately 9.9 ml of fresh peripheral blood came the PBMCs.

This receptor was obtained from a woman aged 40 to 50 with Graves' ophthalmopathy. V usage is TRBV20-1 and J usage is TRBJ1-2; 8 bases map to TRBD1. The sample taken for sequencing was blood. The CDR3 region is CSIGQGQFNYGYTF. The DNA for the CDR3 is TGCAGTATCGGACAGGGCCAATTTAACTATGGCTACACCTTC.